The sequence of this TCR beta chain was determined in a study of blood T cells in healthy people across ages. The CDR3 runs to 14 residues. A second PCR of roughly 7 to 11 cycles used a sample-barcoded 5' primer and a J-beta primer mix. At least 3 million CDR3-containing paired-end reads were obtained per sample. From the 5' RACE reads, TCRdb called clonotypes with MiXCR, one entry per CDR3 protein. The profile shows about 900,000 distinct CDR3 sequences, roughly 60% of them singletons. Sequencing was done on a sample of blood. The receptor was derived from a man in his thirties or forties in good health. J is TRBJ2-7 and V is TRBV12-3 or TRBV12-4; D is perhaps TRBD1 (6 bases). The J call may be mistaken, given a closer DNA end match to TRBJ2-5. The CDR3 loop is CASSARWGRETQYF. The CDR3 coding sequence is TGTGCCAGCAGCGCCCGCTGGGGGCGAGAGACCCAGTACTTC.